The clone carrying this T cell receptor (beta chain) was detected only once. As processed by the authors: Counts of nucleated cells, estimated from reference gene primer amplification, were obtained. Sequencing used immunoSEQ multiplex PCR; TCRdb keeps in-frame clones, though not all of them. D and trimming were read from the DNA, whereas the V and J calls and clone size are those reported in that table. The profile covers about 250,000 clones, with around nine tenths appearing a single time and around 1.5% taken by the ten largest. This sample was taken from a study of blood T cell repertoires in COVID-19. Study as a whole: There were acute and convalescent COVID-19 samples, and they came from the United States, Italy and Spain.

The V gene end was trimmed by 1 base and the J gene end by 5 bases; junction bases not matched to a gene: 1. CDR3 length: 15 amino acids. Per the germline V gene, CDR1 is SEHNR and CDR2 is FQNEAQ (reference sequence). The chain couples TRBV7-9 to TRBJ2-3, with 12 bases identical to TRBD2. Material for sequencing was peripheral blood. The TCR originated in a woman aged 55-70 years who had recovered from COVID-19. The CDR3 protein is CASSLGLAGVDTQYF. Written as DNA, the CDR3 is TGTGCCAGCAGCTTAGGACTAGCGGGGGTAGATACGCAGTATTTT.